A selection of T cell receptor beta chains follows, all from one sample in a study of siplizumab effects on memory and regulatory T cells. Profiling relied on immunoSEQ multiplex PCR, and the TCRdb table lists in-frame clones only, not all of them. The sample includes around 100,000 clones, 94% of them seen just once. Sequencing was performed on non-Treg CD4+ T cells sorted from blood. All receptors come from a human donor in good health. Both conserved end residues are part of each CDR3. D genes are given only for firm matches. Clone size appears in some rows only: once, few, many, or a class for an expanded clone.

d_call	v_call	clone_size	j_call	cdr3_aa	cdr3_nt
TRBD1	TRBV29-1	-	TRBJ2-2	CSYGTGGSGELFF	TGCAGCTACGGGACAGGGGGGTCCGGGGAGCTGTTTTTT
-	TRBV19	-	TRBJ2-3	CASRSPQNTDTQYF	TGTGCCAGTAGGAGCCCCCAGAACACAGATACGCAGTATTTT
-	TRBV5-1	-	TRBJ1-1	CASSYAANTEAFF	TGCGCCAGCAGCTATGCCGCGAACACTGAAGCTTTCTTT
-	TRBV6-6	-	TRBJ1-2	CASSYTTGAEGYTF	TGTGCCAGCAGTTACACGACAGGAGCAGAAGGCTACACCTTC
-	TRBV6-6	-	TRBJ2-5	CASSQRTAQETQYF	TGTGCCAGCAGTCAGAGGACAGCCCAAGAGACCCAGTACTTC
-	TRBV25-1	-	TRBJ1-1	CASSELQGQGDMNTEAFF	TGTGCCAGCAGTGAATTGCAGGGGCAGGGAGACATGAACACTGAAGCTTTCTTT
TRBD1	TRBV5-1	-	TRBJ2-1	CASSSDRGFFYNEQFF	TGCGCCAGCAGTTCAGACAGGGGTTTTTTTTACAATGAGCAGTTCTTC
-	TRBV19	-	TRBJ1-1	CASSMGKGGVNTEAFF	TGTGCCAGTAGTATGGGGAAAGGTGGTGTAAACACTGAAGCTTTCTTT
-	TRBV9	-	TRBJ1-1	CASSTTGSTEAFF	TGTGCCAGCAGCACTACAGGGAGTACTGAAGCTTTCTTT
TRBD2	TRBV5-6	-	TRBJ2-2	CASRERGMPTGELFF	TGTGCCAGCAGGGAGCGGGGGATGCCCACCGGGGAGCTGTTTTTT
TRBD2	TRBV5-4	-	TRBJ2-7	CASSLGLAGSEQYF	TGTGCCAGCAGTTTAGGACTAGCGGGGAGTGAGCAGTACTTC
-	TRBV4-1	-	TRBJ2-7	CASRGGNAYEQYF	TGCGCCAGCAGAGGGGGGAATGCCTACGAGCAGTACTTC
-	TRBV4-3	-	TRBJ2-7	CASSQDWGERSNEQYF	TGCGCCAGCAGCCAAGATTGGGGGGAAAGGAGTAACGAGCAGTACTTC
TRBD1	TRBV10-1	-	TRBJ2-7	CASSESGGFHEQYF	TGCGCCAGCAGTGAGTCAGGGGGCTTCCACGAGCAGTACTTC
TRBD2	TRBV10-3	-	TRBJ2-1	CASLASGGNYNEQFF	TGTGCCTCCCTGGCGAGCGGGGGGAACTACAATGAGCAGTTCTTC
TRBD1	TRBV19	-	TRBJ2-3	CASRDRGLGDTQYF	TGTGCCAGTAGGGACAGGGGGCTAGGAGATACGCAGTATTTT
TRBD1	TRBV27	-	TRBJ1-1	CASRGQGLLNTEAFF	TGTGCCAGTAGAGGACAGGGACTCTTGAACACTGAAGCTTTCTTT
TRBD2	TRBV29-1	few	TRBJ2-3	CSVSSTSGSTDTQYF	TGCAGCGTTTCCTCGACTAGCGGGAGCACAGATACGCAGTATTTT
-	TRBV5-1	-	TRBJ2-1	CASRRVGDNEQFF	TGCGCCAGCAGGCGGGTTGGGGACAATGAGCAGTTCTTC
-	TRBV10-3	-	TRBJ2-7	CAISDPPPYEQYF	TGTGCCATCAGTGACCCACCCCCCTACGAGCAGTACTTC
-	TRBV29-1	medium-sized	TRBJ1-1	CSVEPPSRNTEAFF	TGCAGCGTTGAACCGCCGAGTAGAAACACTGAAGCTTTCTTT
-	TRBV6-1	-	TRBJ1-1	CASNPLNTEAFF	TGTGCCAGCAACCCATTGAACACTGAAGCTTTCTTT
TRBD2	TRBV7-7	-	TRBJ2-5	CASSLLGTRGETQYF	TGTGCTAGCAGCTTACTCGGGACTAGGGGAGAGACCCAGTACTTC
-	TRBV28	-	TRBJ2-1	CATMDKGRFHNEQFF	TGTGCCACCATGGACAAAGGGAGATTCCACAATGAGCAGTTCTTC
TRBD2	TRBV5-4	-	TRBJ2-1	CASSAQGTSGAKQFF	TGTGCCAGCAGCGCACAGGGCACTAGCGGGGCTAAGCAGTTCTTC
TRBD2	TRBV4-2	-	TRBJ2-2	CASSQRGAPGRDTGELFF	TGTGCCAGCAGCCAAAGGGGAGCTCCAGGGAGGGACACCGGGGAGCTGTTTTTT
-	TRBV6-6	once	TRBJ1-1	CASSYEGHAEAFF	TGTGCCAGCAGTTATGAGGGGCACGCTGAAGCTTTCTTT
-	TRBV2	-	TRBJ1-5	CASSEALNQPQHF	TGTGCCAGCAGTGAAGCGCTTAATCAGCCCCAGCATTTT
-	TRBV9	-	TRBJ2-5	CASSVEETQYF	TGTGCCAGCAGCGTAGAGGAGACCCAGTACTTC